Listed below are T cell receptor beta chains from one sample, sequenced in a study of PD-L1 blockade in urothelial cancer. TCRdb's table, derived via immunoSEQ multiplex PCR, lists solely in-frame clones and lacks some. The sample consists of around 130,000 clones, approximately 88% of them appearing once. This specimen consisted of PBMCs, obtained around atezolizumab (anti-PD-L1) treatment. These receptor sequences come from a man between 45 and 60 years old with urothelial cancer. Each CDR3 is given with its conserved first and last residue. D genes are given only for firm matches. Some rows have no size entry. The others give once, few or many, or a class for an expanded clone.

j_gene,v_gene,abundance,d_gene,CDR3nt,CDR3aa
TRBJ1-6,TRBV5-4,-,-,TGTGCCAGCAGCTTTTCCCAGGACAGCAATTCACCCCTCCACTTT,CASSFSQDSNSPLHF
TRBJ1-1,TRBV2,-,-,TGTGCCAGCACGAGGGAGAGGGGACACATGAACACTGAAGCTTTCTTT,CASTRERGHMNTEAFF
TRBJ1-1,TRBV28,-,TRBD1,TGTGCCATCCAGGGTCCGGGACAGGGAAATGAAGCTTTCTTT,CAIQGPGQGNEAFF
TRBJ2-7,TRBV18,few,-,TGTGCCAGCTCCCCTTCTCTCTACGAGCAGTACTTC,CASSPSLYEQYF
TRBJ2-1,TRBV7-2,many,-,TGTGCCAGCAGCTTAGCGGCGCGGGGAAACGGGAATGAGCAGTTCTTC,CASSLAARGNGNEQFF
TRBJ2-1,TRBV2,-,TRBD2,TGTGCCAGCAGTGAAGGGGCGGGAGGGCCATCAGACAATGAGCAGTTCTTC,CASSEGAGGPSDNEQFF
TRBJ1-1,TRBV7-9,-,TRBD1,TGTGCCAGCAGCTCACGGTCTTCAAGACAGGGGGCGAAGCCTGAAGCTTTCTTT,CASSSRSSRQGAKPEAFF
TRBJ2-2,TRBV11-2,-,-,TGTGCCAGCAGCCCCGCGACCGCGGAGCGGCGCACCGGGGAGCTGTTTTTT,CASSPATAERRTGELFF
TRBJ1-2,TRBV5-6,-,TRBD1,TGTGCCAGCAGCTGGGGGGACAGTAACTATGGCTACACCTTC,CASSWGDSNYGYTF
TRBJ1-1,TRBV2,-,-,TGTGCCAGGAACCGACAGGTTAACACTGAAGCTTTCTTT,CARNRQVNTEAFF
TRBJ1-5,TRBV6-5,-,-,TGTGCCAGCAGTTCCGGGGGGACGGATCAGCCCCAGCATTTT,CASSSGGTDQPQHF
TRBJ2-5,TRBV5-1,-,-,TGCGCCAGCAGCCCAAGTCGGGGGCAAGAGACCCAGTACTTC,CASSPSRGQETQYF
TRBJ2-7,TRBV6-5,-,-,TGTGCCAGCAGTTTTCCCGGCTCCTACGAGCAGTACTTC,CASSFPGSYEQYF
TRBJ1-1,TRBV5-1,few,-,TGCGCCAGCAGCTATGGACAGTACACTGAAGCTTTCTTT,CASSYGQYTEAFF
TRBJ1-6,TRBV5-6,few,-,TGTGCCAGCAGACAAGGACAGAGCTCCTATAATTCACCCCTCCACTTT,CASRQGQSSYNSPLHF
TRBJ2-7,TRBV21-1,few,-,-,CASSKVGAGASRYEQYF
TRBJ2-7,TRBV11-2,once,-,TGTGCCAGCAGCCCCGGGTACGAGCAGTACTTC,CASSPGYEQYF
TRBJ2-1,TRBV6-1,-,-,TGTGCCAGCAGTCCTCGACTTGACAATGAGCAGTTCTTC,CASSPRLDNEQFF
TRBJ2-6,TRBV7-9,once,TRBD2,TGTGCCAGCAGCCCCCGCCGTGGGCGGGAGGGCCCTGGGGCCAACGTCCTGACTTTC,CASSPRRGREGPGANVLTF
TRBJ1-5,TRBV27,few,-,TGTGCCAGCAGTTTATCACGGGATCAGCCCCAGCATTTT,CASSLSRDQPQHF
TRBJ2-1,TRBV5-1,-,TRBD2,TGCGCCAGCAGTCTAGCTAGCGGGAGCAATGAGCAGTTCTTC,CASSLASGSNEQFF
TRBJ2-3,TRBV4-1,once,-,TGCGCCAGCAGCCATGGGGGGACTCTCACAGATACGCAGTATTTT,CASSHGGTLTDTQYF
TRBJ2-7,TRBV4-1,-,TRBD1,TGCGCCAGCAGCCCCTCCGGACAGGGGAACTACGAGCAGTACTTC,CASSPSGQGNYEQYF
TRBJ1-2,TRBV9,-,-,TGTGCCAGCAGCGTAGGAGGGTTCTATGGCTACACCTTC,CASSVGGFYGYTF
TRBJ2-3,TRBV5-6,-,TRBD2,TGTGCCAGCAGCTTGGTGGCTAGCGGGAGAGGAGATACGCAGTATTTT,CASSLVASGRGDTQYF
TRBJ2-2,TRBV4-2,-,TRBD2,TGTGCCAGCAGCCAAGTCAAAGCGGGGCGCACCGGGGAGCTGTTTTTT,CASSQVKAGRTGELFF
TRBJ1-1,TRBV2,-,-,TGTGCCAGCAAGGTCGACAGGCTGGGGCAGACTGAAGCTTTCTTT,CASKVDRLGQTEAFF
TRBJ1-4,TRBV6-5,-,-,TGTGCCAGCAGTTACTCCCTCACAGGCCTCGGGGAAAAACTGTTTTTT,CASSYSLTGLGEKLFF
TRBJ2-5,TRBV11-3,-,TRBD2,TGTGCCAGCAGCTTAGGAGCGGGAAGTCCAGAGACCCAGTACTTC,CASSLGAGSPETQYF
TRBJ1-1,TRBV14,-,-,TGTGCCAGCAGCCAAGACCACTTGACGGGTCGTTTCTTT,CASSQDHLTGRFF
TRBJ2-5,TRBV15,-,-,TGTGCCACCAGCAGAGGGACAGCACAAGAGACCCAGTACTTC,CATSRGTAQETQYF
TRBJ2-7,TRBV6-5,few,-,TGTGCCAGCAGTTACGGGCTGAGCTCCTACGAGCAGTACTTC,CASSYGLSSYEQYF
TRBJ2-7,TRBV28,-,-,TGTGCCAGCAGTTTTAGGGGTGCCGGGGAGCAGTACTTC,CASSFRGAGEQYF